This T cell receptor beta chain was captured in a study of blood T cell repertoires in COVID-19. Looking at the study overall: COVID-19 samples, acute and convalescent, were from the United States, Italy and Spain. The analysed material was cDNA or gDNA that came from T cells, B-cell-depleted T cells, or PBMCs.

Per the original data handling: Counts of nucleated cells, estimated from reference gene primer amplification, were obtained. The method was immunoSEQ multiplex PCR; TCRdb's version includes in-frame clones alone and lacks a portion of them. V and J calls plus clone size are reproduced from that table; the DNA served to infer D and trimming. The top ten hold less than 11% of the sample, which has about 120,000 clones, roughly 76% seen once. Only a few counts were recorded for this clone. Looked up from germline, CDR1 is LNHDA and CDR2 is SQIVND (reference sequence). Trimming took off 6 bases at V and 1 base at J, with 13 bases between the two ends. The CDR3 length is 15 residues.

This chain links TRBV19 with TRBJ1-5, with no clear D. The sequenced sample consisted of peripheral blood. This sequence originates from a human donor in a cohort sampled during active COVID-19. This CDR3 is CASRMEGLSNQPQHF. DNA of the CDR3: TGTGCCAGTAGAATGGAGGGCCTGAGCAATCAGCCCCAGCATTTT.